A selection of T cell receptor beta chains follows, all from one sample in a study of shared clonotypes between healthy human individuals. Sequencing was performed with immunoSEQ multiplex PCR; in TCRdb, only in-frame clones are kept and a portion is missing. This sample yields roughly 1,800,000 clones, of which roughly 95% are seen a single time; 1% to 1.5% belongs to the top ten. Sequencing input: naive CD8+ T cells sorted from blood. These TCRs come from a man younger than 30 in good health. Each CDR3 is given with its conserved first and last residue. The D gene is left open where the match is weak. Clone size is stated in some rows and not others, as once, few, many or a class when expanded.

TRBV19,NA,NA,TRBJ2-7,CASSAGSPYEQYF,TGTGCCAGTAGTGCCGGGTCTCCCTACGAGCAGTACTTC
TRBV29-1,NA,NA,TRBJ2-7,CSVNHPGTPYEQYF,TGCAGCGTTAATCACCCCGGGACACCCTACGAGCAGTACTTC
TRBV28,TRBD2,NA,TRBJ2-7,CASSSRSAGGNLYEQYF,TGTGCCAGCAGTTCCCGCTCGGCGGGGGGGAATCTGTACGAGCAGTACTTC
TRBV9,TRBD1,NA,TRBJ2-7,CASSLGQGSYEQYF,TGTGCCAGCAGCTTGGGACAGGGGTCCTACGAGCAGTACTTC
TRBV7-9,NA,NA,TRBJ2-7,CASSLAFGYEQYF,TGTGCCAGCAGCTTAGCGTTCGGGTACGAGCAGTACTTC
TRBV5-1,NA,NA,TRBJ2-5,CASSLVGEGQETQYF,TGCGCCAGCAGCTTGGTTGGTGAGGGACAAGAGACCCAGTACTTC
TRBV27,TRBD1,NA,TRBJ2-1,CASSLRLTGAYNEQFF,TGTGCCAGCAGTTTACGTCTGACAGGGGCCTACAATGAGCAGTTCTTC
TRBV6-5,NA,NA,TRBJ2-2,CASSRTTGELFF,TGTGCCAGCAGTCGGACAACCGGGGAGCTGTTTTTT
TRBV28,NA,NA,TRBJ1-2,CASSLWLSDYGYTF,TGTGCCAGCAGTTTATGGTTGTCCGACTATGGCTACACCTTC
TRBV28,TRBD1,NA,TRBJ1-2,CASSRGQYYGYTF,TGTGCCAGCAGTAGGGGACAGTACTATGGCTACACCTTC
TRBV7-9,NA,few,TRBJ2-6,CASSLVSGANVLTF,TGTGCCAGCAGCCTTGTCTCTGGGGCCAACGTCCTGACTTTC
TRBV6-5,NA,once,TRBJ2-3,CASSPRKPSTDTQYF,TGTGCCAGCAGCCCCCGGAAGCCTAGCACAGATACGCAGTATTTT
TRBV9,NA,few,TRBJ1-2,CASRGLGYTF,TGTGCCAGCAGGGGCTTAGGCTACACCTTC
TRBV20-1,NA,NA,TRBJ1-6,CSAGALHF,TGCAGTGCCGGGGCCCTCCACTTT
TRBV27,NA,NA,TRBJ1-5,CASSPTGNQPQHF,TGTGCCAGCAGCCCTACTGGCAATCAGCCCCAGCATTTT
TRBV4-1,TRBD1,once,TRBJ2-7,CASSHGTGAPDTYEQYF,TGCGCCAGCAGCCACGGAACAGGGGCCCCCGACACCTACGAGCAGTACTTC
TRBV27,TRBD1,NA,TRBJ2-5,CASREGTAEETQYF,TGTGCCAGCAGGGAAGGGACAGCCGAAGAGACCCAGTACTTC
TRBV6-5,NA,NA,TRBJ2-1,CASSTWTDNEQFF,TGTGCCAGCTCTACTTGGACAGACAATGAGCAGTTCTTC
TRBV10-1,NA,NA,TRBJ1-1,CASSESLRRRTEAFF,TGCGCCAGCAGTGAGTCCTTGCGGCGTCGAACTGAAGCTTTCTTT
TRBV11-2,NA,NA,TRBJ2-3,CASSIPTGGPDTQYF,TGTGCCAGCAGCATCCCGACTGGTGGCCCAGATACGCAGTATTTT
TRBV7-2,NA,NA,TRBJ2-7,CASSLGGVSSYEQYF,TGTGCCAGCAGCCTAGGCGGGGTCAGCTCCTACGAGCAGTACTTC
TRBV27,NA,NA,TRBJ1-1,CASSLSRRDTEAFF,TGTGCCAGCAGTTTAAGCAGGCGGGACACTGAAGCTTTCTTT
TRBV11-2,NA,NA,TRBJ1-2,CASSLTPNYGYTF,TGTGCCAGCAGCCTTACACCGAACTATGGCTACACCTTC
TRBV28,TRBD1,NA,TRBJ1-1,CASSIGQGGTEAFF,TGTGCCAGCAGTATAGGACAGGGGGGCACTGAAGCTTTCTTT
TRBV6-5,TRBD1,NA,TRBJ1-4,CARAQGAVTNEKLFF,TGTGCCAGGGCCCAGGGGGCGGTGACTAATGAAAAACTGTTTTTT
TRBV27,NA,NA,TRBJ2-3,CASSLSFAYDTQYF,TGTGCCAGCAGTTTATCGTTCGCATATGATACGCAGTATTTT
TRBV19,TRBD1,NA,TRBJ1-5,CASSIRDSPYYSNQPQHF,TGTGCCAGTAGTATTCGGGACAGTCCCTATTATAGCAATCAGCCCCAGCATTTT
TRBV30,NA,once,TRBJ2-7,CAWSVLEANEQYF,TGTGCCTGGAGTGTACTAGAAGCTAACGAGCAGTACTTC
TRBV19,TRBD1,NA,TRBJ2-2,CASSMKRTGNTGELFF,TGTGCCAGTAGTATGAAACGGACAGGGAACACCGGGGAGCTGTTTTTT
TRBV28,TRBD2,NA,TRBJ2-3,CASSFYRLAGGISTDTQYF,TGTGCCAGCAGTTTCTATCGTCTAGCGGGGGGGATTAGCACAGATACGCAGTATTTT